The TCR beta chain described here comes from a study of high-grade serous ovarian cancer treatment subgroups. Points on this clone: Its antigen is unidentified.

Data came from immunoSEQ multiplex PCR; TCRdb stores just in-frame clones and leaves some out. The sample contains 4,000 to 6,000 clones, more than 65% of which appear only once. General study points: Repertoire similarity ranged roughly 0.1 to 0.79 between tumors of one patient. Higher neoantigen levels went with greater TCR clonal relatedness.

Germline CDR1 is SGHRS and CDR2 is YFSETQ. This CDR3 region has 15 residues. V was pared by 0 bases and J by 3 bases, with 4 bases of the junction left unmatched. Tumor samples were obtained before definitive surgery or chemotherapy. Sequenced sample: tumor tissue. The receptor was isolated from a human donor with high-grade serous ovarian cancer. The J gene is TRBJ1-1, the V gene TRBV5-1; 8 bases are shared with TRBD1. CDR3 bases: TGCGCCAGCAGCTTGGTTACAGGGGGGGACACTGAAGCTTTCTTT. Protein: CASSLVTGGDTEAFF.